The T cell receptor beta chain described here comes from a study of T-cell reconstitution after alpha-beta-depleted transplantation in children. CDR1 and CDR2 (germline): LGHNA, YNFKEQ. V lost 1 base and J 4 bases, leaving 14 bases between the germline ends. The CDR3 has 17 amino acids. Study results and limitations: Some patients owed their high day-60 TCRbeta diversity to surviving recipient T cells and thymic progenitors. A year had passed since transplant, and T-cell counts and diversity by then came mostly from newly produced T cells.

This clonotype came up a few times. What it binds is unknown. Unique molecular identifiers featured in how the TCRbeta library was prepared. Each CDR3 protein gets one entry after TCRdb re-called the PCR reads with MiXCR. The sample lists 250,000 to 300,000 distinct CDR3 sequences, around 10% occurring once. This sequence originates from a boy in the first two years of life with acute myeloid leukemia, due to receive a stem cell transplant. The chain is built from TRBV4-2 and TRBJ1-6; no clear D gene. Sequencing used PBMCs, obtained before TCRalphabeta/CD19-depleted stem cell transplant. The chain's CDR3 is CASSQVSELRYNSPLHF. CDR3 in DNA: TGTGCCAGCAGCCAAGTCTCAGAGCTCCGTTATAATTCACCCCTCCACTTT.